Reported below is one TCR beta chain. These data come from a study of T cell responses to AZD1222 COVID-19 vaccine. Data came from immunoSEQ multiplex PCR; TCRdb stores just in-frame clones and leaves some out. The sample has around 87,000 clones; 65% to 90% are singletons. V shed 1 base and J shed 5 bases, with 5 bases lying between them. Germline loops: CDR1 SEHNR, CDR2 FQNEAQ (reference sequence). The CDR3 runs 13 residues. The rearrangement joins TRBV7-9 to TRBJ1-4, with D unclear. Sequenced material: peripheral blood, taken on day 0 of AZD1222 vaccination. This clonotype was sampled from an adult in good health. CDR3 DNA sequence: TGTGCCAGCAGCTTAGTCGAAAATGAAAAACTGTTTTTT. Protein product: CASSLVENEKLFF.